This T cell receptor (beta chain) is from a study of CD8 T cell repertoires and HIV-1 epitope variants. Study-level background: Each of Twenty-five Gag and Nef epitope peptides stimulated a separate culture. Cultures ran around ten days, with IL-2, IL-7 and IL-15 added on days 3 and 7. Autologous T cell-negative cells served as antigen-presenting cells in equal numbers.

A word on this clone: Its matching antigen is unknown.

The V gene's germline CDR1 is SGDLS and CDR2 YYNGEE. V shed 4 bases, J shed 0 bases, and the junction held 2 bases outside the gene matches. The CDR3 totals 14 residues. Generated by immunoSEQ multiplex PCR, the TCRdb table keeps only in-frame clones and is missing some. Altogether just over 2,500 clones are present, about 71% being singletons, with the ten largest covering 40% to 55%. This chain joins TRBV9 and TRBJ2-3; 7 positions agree with TRBD2. This clonotype was obtained from a male donor with HIV. Sequencing was carried out using cultured CD8+ T cells derived from PBMCs. The CDR3 loop is CASSPAGSTDTQYF. For the CDR3, the DNA is TGTGCCAGCAGCCCAGCGGGGAGCACAGATACGCAGTATTTT.